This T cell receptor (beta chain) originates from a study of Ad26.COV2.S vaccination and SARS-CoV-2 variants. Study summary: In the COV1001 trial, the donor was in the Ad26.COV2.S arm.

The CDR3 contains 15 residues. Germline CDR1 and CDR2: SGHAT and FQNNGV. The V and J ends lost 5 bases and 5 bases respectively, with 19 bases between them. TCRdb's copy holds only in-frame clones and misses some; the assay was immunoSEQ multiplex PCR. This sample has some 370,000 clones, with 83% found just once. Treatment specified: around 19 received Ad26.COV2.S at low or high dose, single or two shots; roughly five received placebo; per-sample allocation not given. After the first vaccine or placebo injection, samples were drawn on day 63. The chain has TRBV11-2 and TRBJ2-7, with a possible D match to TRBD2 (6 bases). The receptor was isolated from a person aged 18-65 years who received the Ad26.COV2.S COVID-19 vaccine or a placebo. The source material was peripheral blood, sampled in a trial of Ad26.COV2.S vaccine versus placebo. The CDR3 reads CASSEPGLPGDEQYF. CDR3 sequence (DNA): TGTGCCAGCAGCGAGCCGGGACTCCCTGGAGACGAGCAGTACTTC.